This T cell receptor (beta chain) was obtained from a study of OX40 agonist ivuxolimab in advanced cancers. Overall study context: Dose-escalation subjects each had hepatocellular carcinoma, melanoma, renal cell or head and neck cancer. Averaging about 60 years in age, with a range of about 20 to 90, the cohort was about 83% male. Points from the study as a whole: In the expanded peripheral T cells, antigen specificity was never determined.

There are 17 residues in the CDR3. Germline V gene sequence: CDR1 MNHEY, CDR2 SMNVEV (reference sequence). V shed 2 bases and J shed 0 bases, with 15 bases lying between them. Measured with immunoSEQ multiplex PCR; TCRdb has only the in-frame clones, and not every one. The table records tens of thousands of clones, 80% to 85% of them present only once. Sampling of blood occurred at baseline, cycle 4 day 1, and cycle 7 day 1. Concerning this clone: Its antigen is as yet unknown.

The receptor was derived from an adult with an advanced solid tumor such as melanoma, head and neck, liver or kidney cancer. The rearrangement links TRBV27 to TRBJ2-3; possible D gene TRBD2, 5 bases. The input for sequencing was CD4+ or CD8+ T cells sorted from blood, taken in a trial of the OX40 agonist ivuxolimab. CDR3 loop: CASSLHLRVASTDTQYF. In DNA form, the CDR3 reads TGTGCCAGCAGTTTACACCTCCGGGTAGCGAGCACAGATACGCAGTATTTT.